Given below is one T cell receptor beta chain in context. Its recognized antigen is unknown. It has no much larger one-base neighbor in the sample; base qualities were not kept. This sample was included in a study of cytomegalovirus exposure and HLA in healthy donors (dated by TCRdb to between 2016 and 2019). In the study overall: An earlier analysis of some 550 of the donors reported about 250 Gb of sequence data and around 120 million unique TCR beta sequences from roughly 200 million T cells. The T cell repertoires of around 730 subjects were profiled by immunosequencing and related to cytomegalovirus serostatus. HLA typing included class I and class II loci at four-digit resolution. In the later analysis, no new phenotypic data were used to find candidate immune exposures; instead, reliance was placed on TCR beta sequences and their occurrence across donors. The number of typed donors differed by locus: about 620-640 for A, B, C, DRB1 and DQB1; roughly 510 for DQA1; about 600 for DPA1; and around 450 for DPB1. Of the roughly 390 genotyped donors, about 84% fell in the genetic ancestry cluster associated with self-reported Caucasian donors. The aim of the study was to test whether cataloging public T cell receptors could identify signatures of past pathogen exposure. The study combined high-throughput TCR immunosequencing, statistical association of individual TCRs with disease status, and machine learning to predict cytomegalovirus infection status. Besides the first cohort of roughly 660 subjects, a separate validation cohort made up of roughly 130 different subjects was used. All discovery cohort repertoires had been generated on a single sequencing platform. About 310 gigabases of sequencing data and approximately 85 million unique TCR sequences were included in an early release covering several hundred HLA-typed donors. Among about 410 genotyped donors of the cohort, an average of roughly 230,000 unique TCR beta nucleotide sequences was sequenced per donor, of which about 19% were non-productive. To study patterns of TCR occurrence, a later analysis re-analyzed previously published TCR beta repertoires from hundreds of donors and added high-resolution HLA genotyping. Donor age, sex, ethnicity and CMV serostatus were compiled together with the repertoire data. A handful of DR-DQ haplotypes were handled as single units for association and clustering because linkage in the cohort was strong. To decide whether each TCR beta V gene segment behaved as functional or pseudogenic, an earlier analysis of approximately 590 of the donors relied on high-throughput TCR beta sequencing. In a later genetic analysis, genome-wide SNP genotypes for about 60% of the 666 donors were used, and that subset was treated as a discovery cohort.

In the germline V gene, CDR1 corresponds to SQVTM and CDR2 to ANQGSEA. The CDR3 holds 13 amino acids from the cysteine to the phenylalanine. Only the CDR3 portion is preserved as DNA: 39 bases, with reading frame beginning at the first base. Clipping removes 8 bases from V and 1 base from J, with 6 as the unmatched junction base count. The cohort consisted of fewer than 700 healthy bone marrow donors. At the time of sampling, all cohort members were nominally healthy, though unrecorded immune exposures were likely present. The donor tested CMV seronegative and was one of the 352 seronegative cohort members. A peripheral blood sample was collected from each donor, and TCR beta sequencing was performed on peripheral blood mononuclear cells. Genomic DNA extraction from the blood cell samples was performed with the Qiagen DNeasy Blood Extraction Kit. The paper as a whole reports these results and caveats: Cytomegalovirus status was reported to be diagnosed by the classifier with high specificity and sensitivity in both the original and validation cohorts. Across donors, most TCR sequences were observed very rarely, whereas some public TCRs were present in many individuals. Roughly uniform sequencing depth across donors was assumed in presence/absence analyses, although this assumption may not hold. In the study, around 150 TCR beta chains were listed as associated with cytomegalovirus. According to a later genetic analysis, donors in an Asian-associated ancestry cluster had fewer N-insertions in productive TCRs than the approximately 700-donor mean. Because counts were too low, 15 or so rarely observed V segments, including chromosome 9 orphons, were excluded from the earlier analysis of 587 of the donors. A group of highly shared sequence variants was considered likely to be a technical artifact of the sequencing pipeline. Assigning TCR associations to individual alleles was difficult when HLA alleles, especially DR and DQ, strongly co-occurred. An earlier analysis of 587 of the donors showed that most TCR beta V segments appeared in productive rearrangements either about 87% or about 30% of the time, which broadly matched IMGT annotations. According to a later analysis, parvovirus B19, influenza, CMV and Epstein-Barr virus appeared linked to several top co-occurrence clusters. The authors suggested that the approach could potentially be extended to other disease states and immunological phenotypes. Compared with equally common non-associated chains, HLA-associated TCR beta chains in a later analysis were more clonally expanded and had lower generation probabilities. In a later analysis, TCR association rates were found to vary across HLA loci, with the most associated TCRs seen for DRB1 alleles and the fewest for HLA-C alleles. For the cohort, immune exposure information was limited to CMV serostatus. This cohort had only TCR beta chains sequenced, and the lack of alpha or paired-chain data limited which features could be detected. An association between a missense DCLRE1C variant and V-gene and J-gene trimming of TCR beta chains was found in a later genetic analysis and replicated in an independent cohort. HLA typing was unavailable for some donors at each locus, so association tests used only the typed subset. At a false discovery rate of 0.05, a later analysis linked approximately 18,000 TCR beta sequences to specific HLA alleles. Correlated functional status among segregating V segments might reflect linkage disequilibrium, but an unknown experimental factor could not be ruled out. A further reported finding was that TCR beta sequences accurately predicted the HLA-A and HLA-B alleles for most subjects in the first cohort. The 87-base-pair reads could not distinguish some IMGT-functional V segments, including TRBV6-2 and TRBV6-3, so those segments were excluded. In a later analysis, most CMV-associated TCR beta chains were found to appear HLA-restricted, with HLA associations seemingly driven largely by CMV exposure. In vitro tests confirmed that a few of the cytomegalovirus-associated TCR beta chains recognize cytomegalovirus antigens.

The method behind the library was the immunoSEQ multiplex PCR assay. The multiplex PCR relied on a mix of 60 forward primers for TCR Vbeta segments and 13 reverse primers for TCR Jbeta segments. The CDR3 region of rearranged TCR beta genes was amplified from genomic DNA with a multiplex PCR assay. On the Illumina HiSeq System, the amplified TCR beta libraries were sequenced as 87-base-pair reads. In the source study's methods: Across the 700 or so repertoires, a later analysis counted around 80 million unique TCR beta chains, around 11 million of which were shared by at least two donors. Raw reads were error-corrected and collapsed into unique sequences with a nearest-neighbor algorithm that merged closely related sequences to remove PCR and sequencing errors. Alignment of CDR3 sequences to IMGT reference sequences was used to assign V, D and J gene segments. For a sequence to be retained, a match of at least six nucleotides was required to both a V gene segment and a J gene segment. Rearrangements were classified as productive when the CDR3 lacked stop codons and remained in frame with V and J, and all other rearrangements were classified as non-productive. Following IMGT convention, CDR3 was defined as the stretch from the second conserved V-encoded cysteine up to the conserved J-encoded phenylalanine. The earlier analysis of around 640 of the donors excluded sequences that lacked an unambiguous match to a single V gene segment. In an earlier analysis of about 590 of the donors, a V segment was called functional when productive rearrangements were above 56.7%, and segregating when the standard deviation between donors exceeded 5%. A statistical classification framework was built for diagnosing cytomegalovirus status from the catalog of TCR beta chain sequences. In a later analysis, TCR nucleotide sequences were compared against IMGT/GENE-DB human TR gene sequences so that V and J genes could be assigned. In a later analysis, CDR3 sequences and most-parsimonious VDJ recombination scenarios were assigned using the TCRdist pipeline. A later analysis defined each TCR beta chain by its CDR3 amino acid sequence plus V-gene family, and excluded reads lacking a unique V-gene family. As a way to deal with suspected cross-contamination and a sequencing artifact, a later analysis dropped approximately 570 nucleotide sequences that were highly shared and had low generation probability. A later analysis calculated a clonal expansion index for each public chain from normalized within-repertoire ranks of inferred template counts. In a later analysis, generation probabilities were computed using a VDJ recombination model fitted to out-of-frame rearrangements, and the results were checked against IGoR. In a later analysis, TCR-TCR, TCR-HLA and TCR-CMV co-occurrence was scored with hypergeometric tests, and a repertoire-size bias correction was applied to TCR pairs. To estimate false discovery rates, a later analysis permuted the HLA or CMV assignments 20 times. In a later analysis, co-occurring TCRs were grouped with DBSCAN, and TCRdist sequence similarity was added when clustering was performed within HLA-allele-positive subsets. Repertoires with fewer than 30,000 or more than 120,000 public chains, plus five repertoires with anomalous nucleotide sharing, were excluded from co-occurrence clustering. TCRdb provides this immuneACCESS table in a form limited to in-frame rearrangements. Some clones are lacking; in checked studies, under half of them reflect an unresolved V gene, and why the rest are absent is not known. The DNA was the basis for D and trimming; V, J and clone size are from that table. The table for this sample lists some 60,000 clones; 70% to 90% of them were counted only once. Of the sample, about 1.5% is held by the ten largest clones.

Sequencing used PBMCs. Recombination connected TRBV29-1 to TRBJ2-3, and TRBD1 matches 7 of the central bases. The sequence was obtained from a man in his late teens or twenties in good health and CMV-seronegative. The CDR3 protein sequence reads: CSPWTGGTDTQYF. The DNA sequence is as follows: TGCAGCCCCTGGACAGGCGGCACAGATACGCAGTATTTT.